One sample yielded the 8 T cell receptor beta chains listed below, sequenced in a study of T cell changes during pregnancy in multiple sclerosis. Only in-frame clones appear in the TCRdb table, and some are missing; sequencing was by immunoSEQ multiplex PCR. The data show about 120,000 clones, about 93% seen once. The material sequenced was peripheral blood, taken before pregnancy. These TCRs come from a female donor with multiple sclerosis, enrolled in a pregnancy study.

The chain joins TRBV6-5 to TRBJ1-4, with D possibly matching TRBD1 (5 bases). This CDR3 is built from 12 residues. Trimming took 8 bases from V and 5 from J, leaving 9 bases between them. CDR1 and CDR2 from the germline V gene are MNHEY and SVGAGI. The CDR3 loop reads CASAQGNEKLFF. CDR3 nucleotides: TGTGCCAGCGCCCAGGGAAATGAAAAACTGTTTTTT.

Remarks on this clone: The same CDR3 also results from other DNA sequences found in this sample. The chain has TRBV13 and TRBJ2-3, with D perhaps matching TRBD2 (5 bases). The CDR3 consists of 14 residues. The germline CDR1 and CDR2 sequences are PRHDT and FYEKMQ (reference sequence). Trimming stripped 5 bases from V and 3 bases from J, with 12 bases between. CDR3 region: CASSPRTGTDTQYF. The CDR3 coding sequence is TGTGCCAGCAGCCCACGGACTGGGACAGATACGCAGTATTTT.

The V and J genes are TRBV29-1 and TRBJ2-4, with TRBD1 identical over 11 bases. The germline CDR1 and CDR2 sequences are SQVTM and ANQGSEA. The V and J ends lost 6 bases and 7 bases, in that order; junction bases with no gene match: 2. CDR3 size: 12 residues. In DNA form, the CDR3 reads TGCAGCGTGGGACAGGGGGATAACATTCAGTACTTC. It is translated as CSVGQGDNIQYF.

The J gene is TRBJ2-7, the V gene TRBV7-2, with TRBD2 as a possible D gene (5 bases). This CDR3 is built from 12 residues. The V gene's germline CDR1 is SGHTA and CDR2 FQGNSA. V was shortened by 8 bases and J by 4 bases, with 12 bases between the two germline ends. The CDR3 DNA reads TGTGCCAGCTGGGGAGAAGGTTACGAGCAGTACTTC. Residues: CASWGEGYEQYF.

This CDR3 is CASSPGTRGVEQYF. DNA for the CDR3: TGTGCCAGCAGCCCCGGGACCCGCGGGGTCGAGCAGTACTTC. The chain is built from TRBV28 and TRBJ2-7; perhaps TRBD2 as D (6 bases). The CDR3 covers 14 residues. Germline lookup yields CDR1 MDHEN and CDR2 SYDVKM. V was cut by 6 bases and J by 6 bases, with 18 bases left in between.

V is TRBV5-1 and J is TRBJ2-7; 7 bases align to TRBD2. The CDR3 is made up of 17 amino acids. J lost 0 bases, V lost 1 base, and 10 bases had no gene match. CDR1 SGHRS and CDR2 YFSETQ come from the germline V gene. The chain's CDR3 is CASSLRSSGATSYEQYF. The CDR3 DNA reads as TGCGCCAGCAGCTTGAGGTCCAGCGGGGCCACCTCCTACGAGCAGTACTTC.

CDR3 sequence (DNA): TGTGCCAGCAGCAAAGATGTGAGGGGGTGGAAGTCCGGGCAGCCCCAGCATTTT. It encodes CASSKDVRGWKSGQPQHF. The genes are TRBV21-1 and TRBJ1-5; the listed D gene, TRBD1, was not tested against the DNA. TRBV21-1 is a pseudogene segment. This CDR3 has 18 residues.

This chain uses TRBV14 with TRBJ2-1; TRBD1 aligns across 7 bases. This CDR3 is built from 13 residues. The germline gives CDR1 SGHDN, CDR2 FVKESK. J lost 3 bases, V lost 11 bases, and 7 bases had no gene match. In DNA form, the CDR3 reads TGTGCCTGCGCCGGGACAGTCTACAATGAGCAGTTCTTC. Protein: CACAGTVYNEQFF. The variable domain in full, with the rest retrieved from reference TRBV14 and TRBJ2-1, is EAGVTQFPSHSVIEKGQTVTLRCDPISGHDNLYWYRRVMGKEIKFLLHFVKESKQDESGMPNNRFLAERTGGTYSTLKVQPAELEDSGVYFCACAGTVYNEQFFGPGTRLTVL.